This T cell receptor (beta chain) stems from a study of naive and memory T cell subsets. Sequential positive selection took CD4 T cells first, then CD8 T cells. This clonotype was seen a handful of times. Antigen: not known. Study observations and caveats: Especially in CD8 cells, naive repertoires contained a few larger clonotypes, possibly CD45RA-re-expressing memory cells.

An equimolar mix of two oligonucleotides served as the beta constant-region primer for TRBC1 and TRBC2. Nested alpha and beta constant-region primers with the SP2 primer drove four PCR rounds on ligated cDNA. TCRdb re-called the UMI-ligation and nested PCR reads with MiXCR, one entry per CDR3 protein. Of 98,000 or so distinct CDR3 sequences listed, more than 12% are singletons. This CDR3 has 15 amino acids. From germline, CDR1 is SGHAT and CDR2 FQNNGV. Trimming took 6 bases from V and 1 from J; bases not matched to a gene: 2. The TCR originated in a human donor in good health. Sequencing input: naive CD8+ T cells from blood. The V and J genes are TRBV11-2 and TRBJ2-5; 13 nucleotides agree with TRBD2. CDR3 sequence (DNA): TGTGCCAGCAGACTAGCGGGAGGGCCCCAAGAGACCCAGTACTTC. It yields the protein CASRLAGGPQETQYF.